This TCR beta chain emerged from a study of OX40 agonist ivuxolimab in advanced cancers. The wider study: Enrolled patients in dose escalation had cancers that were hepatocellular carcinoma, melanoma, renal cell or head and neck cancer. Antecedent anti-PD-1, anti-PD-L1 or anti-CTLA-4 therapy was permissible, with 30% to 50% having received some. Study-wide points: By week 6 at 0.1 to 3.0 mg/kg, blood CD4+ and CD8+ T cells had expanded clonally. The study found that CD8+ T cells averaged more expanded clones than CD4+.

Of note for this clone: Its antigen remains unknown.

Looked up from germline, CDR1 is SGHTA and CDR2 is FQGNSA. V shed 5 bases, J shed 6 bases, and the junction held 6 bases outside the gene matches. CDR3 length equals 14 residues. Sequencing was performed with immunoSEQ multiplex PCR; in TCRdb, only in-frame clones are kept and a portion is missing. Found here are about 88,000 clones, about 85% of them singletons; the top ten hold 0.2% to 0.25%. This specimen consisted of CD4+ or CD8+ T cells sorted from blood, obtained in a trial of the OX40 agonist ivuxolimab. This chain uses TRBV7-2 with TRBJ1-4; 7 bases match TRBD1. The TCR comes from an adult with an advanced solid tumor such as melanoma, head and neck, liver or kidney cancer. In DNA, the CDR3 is TGTGCCAGCAGCCTGGCAGGGGGGGATGAAAAACTGTTTTTT. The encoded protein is CASSLAGGDEKLFF.